This is a list of T cell receptor beta chains from one sample in a study of T cell repertoires in cytomegalovirus infection. TCRdb analysed the reads with MiXCR anew, one entry per CDR3 protein. This sample has about 770,000 distinct CDR3 sequences, with 25% to 30% found just once. Their antigens remain unidentified. The material sequenced was cultured CD8+ T cells from PBMCs, taken from culture after CMV antigen stimulation. The receptors were gathered from a human donor in good health (CMV status not recorded). Some clones in this sample may be carry-over from other donors' samples. Both conserved end residues are part of each CDR3. A D gene is named only where the DNA matches it firmly. Clone size, where shown, is once, few, many, or a class for clones that have expanded.

TRBV4-1	TRBJ1-2	.	.	CASSQVGLGDYGYTF
TRBV19	TRBJ1-6	.	.	CASSIVGDLSPLHF
TRBV7-3	TRBJ1-3	.	TRBD1	CASSPARDRSRSGNTIYF
TRBV7-9	TRBJ1-3	.	.	CTSSPVGGLAGNTIYF
TRBV12-3/TRBV12-4	TRBJ1-2	few	.	CASSFIAGAGVVYGYTF
TRBV6-4	TRBJ1-1	.	TRBD1	CASRVPQGVGTEAFF
TRBV10-3	TRBJ2-7	few	TRBD2	CAIGLAGDYYEQYF
TRBV12-5	TRBJ2-3	few	.	CASGWASQSTDTQYF
TRBV4-1	TRBJ1-4	.	.	CASSQTRGQELFF
TRBV7-6	TRBJ1-2	.	TRBD1	CASSLSTGIDGYTF
TRBV7-4	TRBJ1-1	few	.	CASSLDRVDGTEAFF
TRBV4-1	TRBJ2-3	few	.	CASSQTSLDTQYF
TRBV6-1	TRBJ2-2	.	TRBD1	CASSPDRVAGELFF
TRBV7-9	TRBJ2-1	.	.	CASLLDPNEQFF
TRBV12-3/TRBV12-4	TRBJ2-1	few	.	CASSFVYLEQFF
TRBV6-1	TRBJ1-2	few	.	CASTYHATNYGYTF
TRBV7-9	TRBJ1-2	.	TRBD1	CASIPVGTGAFGYTF
TRBV11-2	TRBJ2-2	.	.	CASSLVGEDYTGELFF
TRBV7-6	TRBJ1-1	few	.	CASVAVIRNTEAFF
TRBV7-9	TRBJ2-3	many	.	CASSPVATGTDTQYF
TRBV6-2/TRBV6-3	TRBJ2-1	few	TRBD2	CASTHGGGYNEQFF
TRBV6-5	TRBJ1-2	.	.	CASSYGSANYGYTF
TRBV20-1	TRBJ1-2	few	.	CSARRVDNLYYGYTF
TRBV6-8	TRBJ1-1	once	.	CASRPGQFMNTEAFF
TRBV19	TRBJ2-7	many	.	CASSPRAGALSYEQYF
TRBV9	TRBJ2-1	.	TRBD2	CASSDTLAGADEQFF
TRBV5-1	TRBJ1-4	.	.	CASSLAPEGEEKLFF
TRBV27	TRBJ1-4	.	.	CASSFGTPNEKLFF
TRBV29-1	TRBJ1-3	.	.	CSVPRGNTIYF
TRBV7-8	TRBJ1-4	.	.	CASSRHRGSEKLFF
TRBV4-1	TRBJ2-1	.	TRBD2	CASSLRLAGGPYNEQFF
TRBV19	TRBJ2-7	.	TRBD2	CASGEIAGLASYEQYF
TRBV18	TRBJ2-1	few	.	CASSQEGQGDFYNEQFF
TRBV19	TRBJ1-1	many	.	CASSTTVNTEAFF
TRBV6-2/TRBV6-3	TRBJ1-4	few	.	CASRRDELGNEKLFF
TRBV18	TRBJ2-3	many	.	CASSPDYLNTDTQYF
TRBV7-6	TRBJ1-3	.	.	CASSPPEGPGNTIYF
TRBV18	TRBJ1-6	many	.	CASSPEGIGNSPLHF
TRBV7-2	TRBJ1-1	many	.	CASSRGGRTEAFF
TRBV12-3/TRBV12-4	TRBJ1-5	.	.	CASSPIFGQPQHF
TRBV19	TRBJ1-1	.	TRBD1	CASSAWDSYTEAFF
TRBV12-3/TRBV12-4	TRBJ2-1	.	.	CASRLTVEQFF
TRBV5-6	TRBJ1-1	.	.	CASSLITAIMNTEAFF
TRBV24-1	TRBJ1-2	.	.	CATSGEGREGDFGYTF
TRBV27	TRBJ2-3	.	.	CASSQRDRRVDTQYF
TRBV4-1	TRBJ2-3	few	.	CASSLTDPGPDTQYF
TRBV11-3	TRBJ2-7	.	.	CASSPEATDEQYF
TRBV15	TRBJ2-3	.	TRBD1	CATSRERGRVTDTQYF
TRBV7-6	TRBJ1-1	once	.	CANSLEWVVSTEAFF
TRBV4-3	TRBJ1-5	.	.	CASSRSRDPNQPQHF
TRBV6-6	TRBJ2-3	.	TRBD2	CASGTSGGGDTQYF
TRBV4-2	TRBJ2-1	once	.	CASSQEGRPYNEQFF
TRBV6-5	TRBJ1-6	few	.	CASTGPPFNSPLHF